This T cell receptor beta chain originates from a study of blood T cell repertoires in COVID-19. As for the study in general: The United States, Italy and Spain provided the acute and convalescent COVID-19 samples. Sample material is recorded as cDNA or gDNA derived from T cells, B-cell-depleted T cells, or PBMCs.

V trimming: 0 bases; J trimming: 2 bases; junction bases outside the gene matches: 1. The CDR3 is 15 amino acids. Germline CDR1 and CDR2: SGDLS and YYNGEE. This clone was recorded a few times. This sample also contains other DNA sequences that code for the same CDR3. Per the authors' pipeline: Reference gene primers were amplified, and this amplification served to estimate nucleated cell counts. Produced via immunoSEQ multiplex PCR; TCRdb's table is partial and in-frame only. V, J and clone size are those of that table, while D and trimming were read from the DNA. The data show some 150,000 clones, about nine tenths seen once.

This chain uses TRBV9 with TRBJ1-4; 7 nucleotides agree with TRBD1. Sequences were obtained from peripheral blood. The TCR originated in a woman between 45 and 65 years old with acute or convalescent COVID-19. DNA of the CDR3: TGTGCCAGCAGCGTAGAGGGGGCTACTAATGAAAAACTGTTTTTT. Protein product: CASSVEGATNEKLFF.